Below, 23 T cell receptor beta chains from the same sample are listed, as sequenced in a study of CD8 T cells in Susac syndrome. The RNA, roughly 0.45 to 1 ug, was put through reverse transcription using random hexamers. TCRdb reprocessed the immunoSEQ multiplex PCR reads via MiXCR and lists one record per CDR3 protein. The table lists about 130,000 distinct CDR3 sequences, 95% of them singletons. The sequencing input was CD8+ T cells from PBMCs. Receptors originate from a human donor with Susac syndrome.

The rearrangement uses TRBV5-1 and TRBJ2-7; D may be TRBD1 (6 bases). Germline V lookup: CDR1 SGHRS, CDR2 YFSETQ. This CDR3 region has 14 residues. Trimming left V 2 bases short and J 3 bases short, with 12 bases between. Here the CDR3 DNA reads TGCGCCAGCAGCTTTGACAGGCTGCTCTACGAGCAGTACTTC. Encoded protein: CASSFDRLLYEQYF. Variable domain in full (rest from reference TRBV5-1 and TRBJ2-7): KAGVTQTPRYLIKTRGQQVTLSCSPISGHRSVSWYQQTPGQGLQFLFEYFSETQRNKGNFPGRFSGRQFSNSRSEMNVSTLELGDSALYLCASSFDRLLYEQYFGPGTRLTVT.

The rearrangement joins TRBV21-1 to TRBJ2-7. TRBV21-1 is termed a pseudogene. CDR3 length equals 13 residues. The CDR3 sequence is CASSRSTTYEQYF. In DNA, the CDR3 is TGTGCCAGCAGCCGGAGTACCACCTACGAGCAGTACTTC.

The chain has TRBV20-1 and TRBJ1-2; unclear D gene. The germline CDR1 and CDR2 sequences are DFQATT and SNEGSKA (reference sequence). V lost 0 bases, J lost 0 bases, and 11 bases lay in between. The CDR3 contains 15 residues. Here the CDR3 reads CSARDLMETNYGYTF. The CDR3 DNA is TGCAGTGCTAGAGATCTAATGGAAACTAACTATGGCTACACCTTC.

The chain couples TRBV28 to TRBJ2-3; TRBD1 matches at 7 bases. The CDR3 loop spans 17 amino acids. CDR1 MDHEN and CDR2 SYDVKM come from the germline V gene. V shed 3 bases, J shed 6 bases, and the junction held 15 bases outside the gene matches. CDR3 nucleotides: TGTGCCAGCAGTTTCGGACAGGACCTCAGATCCATGGATACGCAGTATTTT. It specifies CASSFGQDLRSMDTQYF.

This clonotype has a single count. CDR3 DNA: TGTGCCACCTCCTGGGGAACTTACGAGCAGTACTTC. Translating it yields CATSWGTYEQYF. The V call is TRBV11-1, the J call TRBJ2-7, with D uncertain. Trimming removed 10 bases from V and 4 bases from J, with 14 bases in between. Looked up from germline, CDR1 is SGHAT and CDR2 is FQDESV (reference sequence). This CDR3 is 12 amino acids long.

The J gene is TRBJ2-1, the V gene TRBV24-1; no clear D. Germline CDR1 reads KGHDR; CDR2 reads SFDVKD. The CDR3 loop spans 13 amino acids. V was cut by 2 bases and J by 4 bases, with 5 bases left in between. CDR3 region: CATSDSEYNEQFF. CDR3 in DNA: TGTGCCACCAGTGATTCTGAGTACAATGAGCAGTTCTTC.

This chain uses TRBV9 with TRBJ1-5, with TRBD1 matching over 7 bases. The CDR3 covers 15 residues. With V trimmed by 4 bases and J by 1 base, 5 bases remained unmatched. Germline-derived CDR1 and CDR2 are SGDLS and YYNGEE. Here the CDR3 DNA reads TGTGCCAGCAGCCCAGGGGGTTCGAGCAATCAGCCCCAGCATTTT. Translated, it gives CASSPGGSSNQPQHF.

This rearrangement joins TRBV27 to TRBJ1-2, with D unresolved. Between the trimmed V and J ends, which lost 0 bases and 0 bases, there was a span of 17 bases. Germline V lookup: CDR1 MNHEY, CDR2 SMNVEV (reference sequence). CDR3 size: 18 residues. The CDR3 DNA sequence: TGTGCCAGCAGTTTATCGGGTCTCGACGGCGGGGCTAACTATGGCTACACCTTC. Protein product: CASSLSGLDGGANYGYTF.

V is TRBV5-1 and J is TRBJ2-2; D is undetermined. CDR1 is SGHRS and CDR2 is YFSETQ in the germline V gene. This CDR3 has 15 amino acids. V dropped 0 bases and J dropped 3 bases, with 9 bases sitting between them. The CDR3 protein is CASSLEGQHTGELFF. The CDR3, as DNA: TGCGCCAGCAGCTTGGAAGGCCAACACACCGGGGAGCTGTTTTTT.

This chain connects TRBV9 to TRBJ2-1; D gene ambiguous. Germline V gene lookup returns CDR1 SGDLS and CDR2 YYNGEE. V shed 0 bases and J shed 8 bases, with 12 bases lying between them. CDR3 length: 14 residues. The CDR3, as DNA: TGTGCCAGCAGCGTAGCTATCCCCGCTCATGAGCAGTTCTTC. Translating gives CASSVAIPAHEQFF.

The chain employs TRBV29-1 and TRBJ1-2; possibly TRBD1 for D (5 bases). V was pared by 5 bases and J by 5 bases, with 18 bases between. This CDR3 is built from 14 residues. Germline V gives CDR1 SQVTM, CDR2 ANQGSEA. DNA of the CDR3: TGCAGCGTTACTCCGGCTGGGGGTTCTTATGGCTACACCTTC. Its translation: CSVTPAGGSYGYTF.

The rearrangement uses TRBV7-2 and TRBJ1-5, with no clear D. The CDR3 spans 12 residues. Germline CDR1 is SGHTA and CDR2 is FQGNSA. Trimming cost V 1 base and J 6 bases, with 4 bases left between them. CDR3 sequence reads: CASSLEIQPQHF. The DNA for the CDR3 is TGTGCCAGCAGCTTAGAAATTCAGCCCCAGCATTTT. Looking up the rest from reference TRBV7-2 and TRBJ1-5 gives the full variable domain: GAGVSQSPSNKVTEKGKDVELRCDPISGHTALYWYRQSLGQGLEFLIYFQGNSAPDKSGLPSDRFSAERTGGSVSTLTIQRTQQEDSAVYLCASSLEIQPQHFGDGTRLSIL.

V usage is TRBV9 and J usage is TRBJ2-7, with D possibly matching TRBD1 (5 bases). Trimming shortened V by 4 bases and J by 6 bases, and 14 bases separated the two germline ends. CDR3 length: 13 amino acids. CDR1 is SGDLS, CDR2 YYNGEE, per germline. The chain's CDR3 is CASSPWQGPEQYF. In DNA, the CDR3 is TGTGCCAGCAGCCCCTGGCAGGGTCCCGAGCAGTACTTC. Supplemented by reference TRBV9 and TRBJ2-7, the full variable domain reads DSGVTQTPKHLITATGQRVTLRCSPRSGDLSVYWYQQSLDQGLQFLIQYYNGEERAKGNILERFSAQQFPDLHSELNLSSLELGDSALYFCASSPWQGPEQYFGPGTRLTVT.

CDR3 residues: CASSFWPAGESTDTQYF. The CDR3 DNA is TGTGCCAGCAGTTTTTGGCCAGCGGGAGAGTCCACAGATACGCAGTATTTT. V and J are TRBV12-3 or TRBV12-4 and TRBJ2-3, with TRBD2 matching over 8 bases. The length of the CDR3 is 17 residues. The V segment lost 3 bases and the J segment 2 bases; nucleotides outside the gene matches: 10.

CDR3 coding DNA: TGTGCCAGCAGCTCCTCGACAGGGGACACTGAAGCTTTCTTT. This codes for CASSSSTGDTEAFF. V and J are TRBV5-4 and TRBJ1-1; 8 bases are a match to TRBD1. CDR3 length: 14 amino acids. Germline V gene lookup returns CDR1 SGHNT and CDR2 YYREEE (reference sequence). Trimming cost V 3 bases and J 3 bases; bases outside gene matches: 4.

Of note for this clonotype: The junction differs from germline at one of its ends, possibly a read error. The chain uses TRBV9 and TRBJ1-1; the D is unclear. The CDR3 is made up of 14 amino acids. Germline V CDR1 and CDR2: SGDLS, YYNGEE. DNA of the CDR3: TGTGCCAGCACCGTAGGTTGGGCGAACACTGAAGCTTTCTTT. This gives the protein CASTVGWANTEAFF. The entire variable domain, with the rest obtained from reference TRBV9 and TRBJ1-1, is as follows: DSGVTQTPKHLITATGQRVTLRCSPRSGDLSVYWYQQSLDQGLQFLIQYYNGEERAKGNILERFSAQQFPDLHSELNLSSLELGDSALYFCASTVGWANTEAFFGQGTRLTVV.

The CDR3 is CASSFRDNYNEQFF. The CDR3 DNA follows: TGTGCCAGTAGCTTCCGGGACAACTACAATGAGCAGTTCTTC. V is TRBV19 and J is TRBJ2-1; possible D gene TRBD1, 6 bases. This CDR3 has 14 amino acids. Trimming took 6 bases from V and 3 from J, leaving 12 bases between them. Germline loops: CDR1 LNHDA, CDR2 SQIVND (reference sequence).

This sequence joins TRBV20-1 and TRBJ2-5, with a tentative D call TRBD1 (5 bases). Germline V gene sequence: CDR1 DFQATT, CDR2 SNEGSKA (reference sequence). V lost 4 bases to trimming and J lost 5 bases, with 17 bases between them. The CDR3 has 14 amino acids. In nucleotides, the CDR3 is TGCAGTGCTATCCTGACAGATACGAGGGAGACCCAGTACTTC. It is translated as CSAILTDTRETQYF.

The chain links TRBV19 to TRBJ2-1; 9 bases align to TRBD2. The CDR3 has 12 amino acids. The junction had 6 bases not matched to a gene; V was cut back by 5 bases and J by 13 bases. Germline CDR1 LNHDA, CDR2 SQIVND (reference sequence). The CDR3 bases are TGTGCCAGTAGTCCTGTAGCGGGAGTCCAGTTCTTC. Translating gives CASSPVAGVQFF.

This sequence joins TRBV19 and TRBJ2-7; no definite D call. The CDR3 totals 15 residues. The germline V gene encodes CDR1 LNHDA and CDR2 SQIVND (reference sequence). V was trimmed by 6 bases and J by 0 bases, leaving 15 bases between them. The CDR3 nucleotides read TGTGCCAGTAGCGTTTCGAGTGGTAGCTCCTACGAGCAGTACTTC. This translates into CASSVSSGSSYEQYF.

Only one count was recorded for this clonotype. The CDR3 is CASSLIRAGTEAFF. The CDR3 coding sequence is TGTGCCAGCAGCCTAATCAGGGCGGGGACTGAAGCTTTCTTT. The J gene is TRBJ1-1, the V gene TRBV3-1; D perhaps matches TRBD1 (5 bases). Germline CDR1 reads LGHDT; CDR2 reads YNNKEL (reference sequence). V was clipped by 4 bases and J by 5 bases, with 14 bases between them. The CDR3 covers 14 residues.

In this sample, this clonotype turned up a few times. This chain joins TRBV6-1 and TRBJ1-5; no firm D call. V lost 1 base and J lost 6, with 1 base in between. The CDR3 totals 11 residues. Germline CDR1 is MNHNS and CDR2 is SASEGT. The CDR3 nucleotides are TGTGCCAGCAGTGAAGGTCAGCCCCAGCATTTT. It yields the protein CASSEGQPQHF.

The chain is built from TRBV9 and TRBJ2-5; D uncertain. Germline V gene sequence: CDR1 SGDLS, CDR2 YYNGEE. Trimming stripped 0 bases from V and 5 bases from J, with 14 bases between. The CDR3 contains 15 residues. The CDR3 coding sequence is TGTGCCAGCAGCGTAGATCAAGGATTTGGGGAGACCCAGTACTTC. Translating gives CASSVDQGFGETQYF.